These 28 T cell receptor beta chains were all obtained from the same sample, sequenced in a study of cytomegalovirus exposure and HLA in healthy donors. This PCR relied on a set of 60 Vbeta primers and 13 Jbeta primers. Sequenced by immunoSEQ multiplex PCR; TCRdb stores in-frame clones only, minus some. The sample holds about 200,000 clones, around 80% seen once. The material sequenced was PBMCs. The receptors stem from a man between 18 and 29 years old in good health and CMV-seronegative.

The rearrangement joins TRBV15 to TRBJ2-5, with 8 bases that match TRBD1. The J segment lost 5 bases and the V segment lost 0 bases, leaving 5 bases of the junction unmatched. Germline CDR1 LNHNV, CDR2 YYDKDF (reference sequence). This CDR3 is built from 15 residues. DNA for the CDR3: TGTGCCACCAGCAGAGACAGGGGGCTTTTGGAGACCCAGTACTTC. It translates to CATSRDRGLLETQYF.

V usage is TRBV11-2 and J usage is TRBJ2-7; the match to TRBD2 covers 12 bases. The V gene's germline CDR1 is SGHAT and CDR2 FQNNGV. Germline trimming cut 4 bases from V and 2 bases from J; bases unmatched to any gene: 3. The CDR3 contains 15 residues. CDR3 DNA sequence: TGTGCCAGCAGCTCCACTAGCGGGGGGCCCTACGAGCAGTACTTC. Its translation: CASSSTSGGPYEQYF.

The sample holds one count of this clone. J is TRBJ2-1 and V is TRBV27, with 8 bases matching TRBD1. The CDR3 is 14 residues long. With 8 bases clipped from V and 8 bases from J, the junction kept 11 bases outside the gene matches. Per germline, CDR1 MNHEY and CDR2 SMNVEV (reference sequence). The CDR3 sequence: CASGRQGLIDEQFF. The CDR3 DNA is TGTGCCAGCGGCCGACAGGGGTTGATTGATGAGCAGTTCTTC.

The CDR3 nucleotides are TGTGCCAGCAGTGAATACCTAGTTCCCACCGGTACGCAGTATTTT. Its protein is CASSEYLVPTGTQYF. V is TRBV25-1 and J is TRBJ2-3, with no clear D. CDR3 length: 15 amino acids. V gave up 0 bases and J gave up 8 bases, with 15 bases separating them. The germline V gene encodes CDR1 MGHDK and CDR2 SYGVNS.

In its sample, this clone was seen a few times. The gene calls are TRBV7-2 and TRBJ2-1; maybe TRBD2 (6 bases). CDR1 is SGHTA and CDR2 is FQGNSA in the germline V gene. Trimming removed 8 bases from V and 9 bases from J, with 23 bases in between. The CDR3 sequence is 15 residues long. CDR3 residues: CASLGDSWAISEQFF. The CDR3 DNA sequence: TGTGCCAGCCTTGGGGACTCCTGGGCGATCAGTGAGCAGTTCTTC.

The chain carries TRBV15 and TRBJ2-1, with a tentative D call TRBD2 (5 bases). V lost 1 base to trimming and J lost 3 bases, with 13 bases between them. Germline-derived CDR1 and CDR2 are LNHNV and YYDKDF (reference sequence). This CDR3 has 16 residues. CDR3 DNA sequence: TGTGCCACCAGCAGAGGCGGGTTTGAGTTCTACAATGAGCAGTTCTTC. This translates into CATSRGGFEFYNEQFF.

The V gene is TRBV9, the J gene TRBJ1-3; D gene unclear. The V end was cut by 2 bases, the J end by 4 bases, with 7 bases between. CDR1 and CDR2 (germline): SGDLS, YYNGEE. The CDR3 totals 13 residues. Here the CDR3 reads CASSVAVGNTIYF. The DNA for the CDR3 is TGTGCCAGCAGCGTGGCGGTCGGAAACACCATATATTTT.

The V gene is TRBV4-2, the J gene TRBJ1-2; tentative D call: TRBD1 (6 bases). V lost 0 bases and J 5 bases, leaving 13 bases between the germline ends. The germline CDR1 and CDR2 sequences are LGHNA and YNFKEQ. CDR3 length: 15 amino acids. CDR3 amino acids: CASSQDSGRGYGYTF. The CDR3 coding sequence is TGTGCCAGCAGCCAAGATTCTGGCAGGGGTTATGGCTACACCTTC.

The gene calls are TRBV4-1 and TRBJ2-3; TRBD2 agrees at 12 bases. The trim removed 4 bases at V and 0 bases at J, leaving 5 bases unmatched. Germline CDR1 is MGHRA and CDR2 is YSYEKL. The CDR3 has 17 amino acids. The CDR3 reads CASSPTGTSGSTDTQYF. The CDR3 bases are TGCGCCAGCAGCCCCACTGGGACTAGCGGGAGCACAGATACGCAGTATTTT.

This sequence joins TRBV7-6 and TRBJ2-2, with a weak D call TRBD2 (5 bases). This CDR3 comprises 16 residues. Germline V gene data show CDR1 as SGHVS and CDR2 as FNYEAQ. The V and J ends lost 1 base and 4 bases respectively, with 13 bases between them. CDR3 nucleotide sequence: TGTGCCAGCAGCTTAGTGCCGGGAAAGGTCACCGGGGAGCTGTTTTTT. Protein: CASSLVPGKVTGELFF.

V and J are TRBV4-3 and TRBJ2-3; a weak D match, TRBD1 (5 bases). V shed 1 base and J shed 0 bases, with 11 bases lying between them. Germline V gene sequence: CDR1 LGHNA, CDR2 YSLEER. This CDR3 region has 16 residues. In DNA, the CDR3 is TGCGCCAGCAGCCAAGGACCAGGGTTTAGCACAGATACGCAGTATTTT. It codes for CASSQGPGFSTDTQYF.

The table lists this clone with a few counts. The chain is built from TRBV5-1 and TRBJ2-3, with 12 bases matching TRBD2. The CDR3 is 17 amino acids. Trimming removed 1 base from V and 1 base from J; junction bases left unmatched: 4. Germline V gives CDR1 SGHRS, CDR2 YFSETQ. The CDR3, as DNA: TGCGCCAGCAGCTTGACAACTAGCGGGAGGCGCACAGATACGCAGTATTTT. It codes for CASSLTTSGRRTDTQYF. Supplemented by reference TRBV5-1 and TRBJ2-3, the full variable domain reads KAGVTQTPRYLIKTRGQQVTLSCSPISGHRSVSWYQQTPGQGLQFLFEYFSETQRNKGNFPGRFSGRQFSNSRSEMNVSTLELGDSALYLCASSLTTSGRRTDTQYFGPGTRLTVL.

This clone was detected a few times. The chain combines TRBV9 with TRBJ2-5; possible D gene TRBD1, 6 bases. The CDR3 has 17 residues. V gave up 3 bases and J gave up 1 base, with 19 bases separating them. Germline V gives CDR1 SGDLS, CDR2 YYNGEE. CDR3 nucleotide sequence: TGTGCCAGCAGCGCACGGGACACTTTGGACCTCCAAGAGACCCAGTACTTC. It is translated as CASSARDTLDLQETQYF. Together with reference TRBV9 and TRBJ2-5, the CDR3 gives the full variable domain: DSGVTQTPKHLITATGQRVTLRCSPRSGDLSVYWYQQSLDQGLQFLIQYYNGEERAKGNILERFSAQQFPDLHSELNLSSLELGDSALYFCASSARDTLDLQETQYFGPGTRLLVL.

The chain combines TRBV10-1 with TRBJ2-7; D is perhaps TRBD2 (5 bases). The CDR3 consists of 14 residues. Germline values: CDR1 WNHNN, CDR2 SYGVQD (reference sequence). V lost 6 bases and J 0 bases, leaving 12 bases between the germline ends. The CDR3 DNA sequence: TGCGCCAGCAGGAACCGGAGGCCCTCCTACGAGCAGTACTTC. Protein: CASRNRRPSYEQYF.

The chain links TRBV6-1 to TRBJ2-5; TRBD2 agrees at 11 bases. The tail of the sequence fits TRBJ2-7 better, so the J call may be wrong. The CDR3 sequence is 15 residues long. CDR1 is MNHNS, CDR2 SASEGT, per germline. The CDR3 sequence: CASSESLAGGYEQYF. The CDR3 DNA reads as TGTGCCAGCAGTGAAAGCCTAGCGGGGGGCTACGAGCAGTACTTC.

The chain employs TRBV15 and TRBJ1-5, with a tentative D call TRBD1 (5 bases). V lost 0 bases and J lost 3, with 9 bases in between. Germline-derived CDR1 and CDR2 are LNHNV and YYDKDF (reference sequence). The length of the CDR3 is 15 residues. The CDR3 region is CATSRDKGFNQPQHF. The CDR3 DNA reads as TGTGCCACCAGCAGAGATAAGGGGTTCAATCAGCCCCAGCATTTT.

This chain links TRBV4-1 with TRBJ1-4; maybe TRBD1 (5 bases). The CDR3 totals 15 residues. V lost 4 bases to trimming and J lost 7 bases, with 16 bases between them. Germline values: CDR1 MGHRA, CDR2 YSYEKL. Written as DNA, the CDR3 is TGCGCCAGCAGCCCAGGGCCGCTCATATCTGAAAAACTGTTTTTT. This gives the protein CASSPGPLISEKLFF.

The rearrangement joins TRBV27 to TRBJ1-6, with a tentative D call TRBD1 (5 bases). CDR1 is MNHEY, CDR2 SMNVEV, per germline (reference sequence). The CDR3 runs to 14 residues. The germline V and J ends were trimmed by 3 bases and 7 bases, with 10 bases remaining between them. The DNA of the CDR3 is TGTGCCAGCAGTTTTCAGGGATGGAATTCACCCCTCCACTTT. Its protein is CASSFQGWNSPLHF.

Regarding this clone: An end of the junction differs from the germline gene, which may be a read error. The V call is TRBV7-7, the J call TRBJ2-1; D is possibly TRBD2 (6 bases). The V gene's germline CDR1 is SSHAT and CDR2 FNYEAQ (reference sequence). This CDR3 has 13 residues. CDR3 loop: CASSLGGNYEQFF. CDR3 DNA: TGTGCTAGCAGCTTAGGAGGGAACTATGAGCAGTTCTTC.

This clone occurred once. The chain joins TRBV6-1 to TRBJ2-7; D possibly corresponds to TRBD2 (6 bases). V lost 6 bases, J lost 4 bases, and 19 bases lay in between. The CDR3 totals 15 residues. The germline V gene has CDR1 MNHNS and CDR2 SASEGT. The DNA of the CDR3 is TGTGCCAGCAGCTTCGGGGGACCGAGGACTTACGAGCAGTACTTC. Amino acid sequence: CASSFGGPRTYEQYF.

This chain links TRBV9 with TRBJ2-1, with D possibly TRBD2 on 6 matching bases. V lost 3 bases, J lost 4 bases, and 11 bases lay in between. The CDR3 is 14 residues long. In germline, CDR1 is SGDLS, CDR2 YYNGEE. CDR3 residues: CASSARDLYNEQFF. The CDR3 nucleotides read TGTGCCAGCAGCGCCCGGGACTTGTACAATGAGCAGTTCTTC.

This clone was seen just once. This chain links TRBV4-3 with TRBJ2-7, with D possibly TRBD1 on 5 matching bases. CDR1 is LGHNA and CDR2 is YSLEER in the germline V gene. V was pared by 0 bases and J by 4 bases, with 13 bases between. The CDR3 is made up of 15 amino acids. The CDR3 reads CASSQEGVANYEQYF. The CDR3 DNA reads TGCGCCAGCAGCCAAGAAGGGGTCGCTAATTACGAGCAGTACTTC.

The CDR3, as DNA: TGTGCCAGCAGCACAGTCAGGGCGCCCGAGAATGAAAAACTGTTTTTT. Translating gives CASSTVRAPENEKLFF. This chain connects TRBV11-2 to TRBJ1-4, with D perhaps matching TRBD1 (5 bases). V was pared by 5 bases and J by 5 bases, with 18 bases between. CDR3 length equals 16 residues. Germline values: CDR1 SGHAT, CDR2 FQNNGV.

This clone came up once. The CDR3 reads CASSRISRQGSSSEAFF. DNA of the CDR3: TGTGCCAGCTCAAGAATTAGCCGACAGGGTAGTAGCTCTGAAGCTTTCTTT. V is TRBV18 and J is TRBJ1-1; 7 bases line up with TRBD1. There are 17 residues in the CDR3. CDR1 is KGHSH and CDR2 is LQKENI in the germline V gene. The V gene end was trimmed by 5 bases and the J gene end by 6 bases; junction bases not matched to a gene: 18.

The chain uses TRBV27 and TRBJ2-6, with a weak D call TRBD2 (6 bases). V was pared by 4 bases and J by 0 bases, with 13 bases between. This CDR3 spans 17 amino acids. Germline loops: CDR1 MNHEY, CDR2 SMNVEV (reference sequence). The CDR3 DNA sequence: TGTGCCAGCAGTTCCGGGGGACCTAGCTCTGGGGCCAACGTCCTGACTTTC. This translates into CASSSGGPSSGANVLTF.

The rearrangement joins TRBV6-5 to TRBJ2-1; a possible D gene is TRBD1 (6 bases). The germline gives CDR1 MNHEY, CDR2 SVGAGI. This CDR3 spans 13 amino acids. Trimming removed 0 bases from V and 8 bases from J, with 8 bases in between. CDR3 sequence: CASSYSGADEQFF. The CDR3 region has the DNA TGTGCCAGCAGTTACTCGGGGGCAGATGAGCAGTTCTTC.

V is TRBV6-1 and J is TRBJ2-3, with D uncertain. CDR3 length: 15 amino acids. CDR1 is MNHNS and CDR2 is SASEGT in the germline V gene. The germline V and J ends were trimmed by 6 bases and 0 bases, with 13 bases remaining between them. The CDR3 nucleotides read TGTGCCAGCAGCCGTGGGCCCACTAGCACAGATACGCAGTATTTT. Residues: CASSRGPTSTDTQYF.

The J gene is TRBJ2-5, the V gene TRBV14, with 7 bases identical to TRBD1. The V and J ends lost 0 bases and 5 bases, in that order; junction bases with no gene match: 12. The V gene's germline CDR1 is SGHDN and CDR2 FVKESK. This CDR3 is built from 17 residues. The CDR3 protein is CASSQDRPGGVRETQYF. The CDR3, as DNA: TGTGCCAGCAGCCAAGATAGGCCAGGGGGAGTTCGGGAGACCCAGTACTTC.